What follows describes a single T cell receptor beta chain. Its antigen is unknown. These data belong to a study of T cell responses to AZD1222 COVID-19 vaccine. General study results and limits: Spike-specific TCR breadth and depth both grew after two AZD1222 doses. Along spike, vaccine-associated CD4 TCRs were found throughout, with dominance at 160-218 and 743-854. Clonal diversity was possibly underestimated, and white British individuals and females predominated among donors.

The assay was immunoSEQ multiplex PCR, and TCRdb's table has in-frame clones only and misses some. Of approximately 130,000 clones listed, 91% were seen once; the top ten hold roughly 5.4%. The CDR3 runs to 11 residues. Germline CDR1 is MDHEN and CDR2 is SYDVKM. The rearrangement joins TRBV28 to TRBJ1-2, with 7 bases identical to TRBD1. This receptor was taken from an adult in good health. The sequencing used peripheral blood, collected on day 0 of AZD1222 vaccination. In DNA, the CDR3 is TGTGGGGCAACAGGGGACAATGGCTACACCTTC. This gives the protein CGATGDNGYTF.